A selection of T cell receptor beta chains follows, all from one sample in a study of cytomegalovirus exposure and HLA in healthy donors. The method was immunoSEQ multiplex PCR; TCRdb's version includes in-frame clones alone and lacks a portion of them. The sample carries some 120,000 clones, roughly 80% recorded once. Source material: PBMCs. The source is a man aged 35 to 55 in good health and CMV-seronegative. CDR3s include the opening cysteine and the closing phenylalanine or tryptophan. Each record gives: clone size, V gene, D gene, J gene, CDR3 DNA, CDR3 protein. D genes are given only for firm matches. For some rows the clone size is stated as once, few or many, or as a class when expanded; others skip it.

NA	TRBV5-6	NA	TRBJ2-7	TGTGCCAGCAGCGTTAGTGGCGAGCAGTACTTC	CASSVSGEQYF
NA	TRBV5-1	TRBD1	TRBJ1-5	TGCGCCAGCAGCTCAGGACAGGCTAATCAGCCCCAGCATTTT	CASSSGQANQPQHF
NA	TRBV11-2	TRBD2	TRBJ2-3	TGTGCCAGCAGCTTAGACGGACTAGCGGGAGTAGATACGCAGTATTTT	CASSLDGLAGVDTQYF
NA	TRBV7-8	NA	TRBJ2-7	TGTGCCAGCAGCTTAGCGGGGCTTCCCCCCTACGAGCAGTACTTC	CASSLAGLPPYEQYF
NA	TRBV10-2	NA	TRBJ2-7	TGCGCCAGCAGTGCCCGGGGGTACCCGAGCTCCTACGAGCAGTACTTC	CASSARGYPSSYEQYF
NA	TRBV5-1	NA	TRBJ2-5	TGCGCCAGCAGCTCCCCGGACTGGGCTGAGACCCAGTACTTC	CASSSPDWAETQYF
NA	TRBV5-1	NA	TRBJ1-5	TGCGCCAGCAGCTTGGAGCAGGGAGGGCAGCCCCAGCATTTT	CASSLEQGGQPQHF
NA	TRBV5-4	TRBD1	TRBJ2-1	TGTGCCAGCAGCTTGGTAGGGGGCCGAATCAATGAGCAGTTCTTC	CASSLVGGRINEQFF
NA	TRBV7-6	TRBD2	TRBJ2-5	TGTGCCAGCAGCCTTGCTAGCGGGGCTCAAGAGACCCAGTACTTC	CASSLASGAQETQYF
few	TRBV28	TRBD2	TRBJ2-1	TGTGCCAGCAGGACCCAGCGGGGAGAGCAGTTCTTC	CASRTQRGEQFF
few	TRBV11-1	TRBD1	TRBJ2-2	TGTGCCAGCAGCTCCGACAGGGGCACCGGGGAGCTGTTTTTT	CASSSDRGTGELFF
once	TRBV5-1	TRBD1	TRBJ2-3	TGCGCCAGCAGCGGCGCCGGGACAGGGGACTTTAGCACAGATACGCAGTATTTT	CASSGAGTGDFSTDTQYF
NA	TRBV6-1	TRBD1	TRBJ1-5	TGTGCCACCCGCGGGACAGGGACCCCCAATCAGCCCCAGCATTTT	CATRGTGTPNQPQHF
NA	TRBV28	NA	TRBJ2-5	TGTGCCAGCAGTCCGGCGCTAGCCTCAGGCCAAGAGACCCAGTACTTC	CASSPALASGQETQYF
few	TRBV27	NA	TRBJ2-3	TGTGCCAGCAGTTTAAGGGGTCCTTTCACAGATACGCAGTATTTT	CASSLRGPFTDTQYF
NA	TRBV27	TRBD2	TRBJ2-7	TGTGCCACCTCGGGGCTAGCGGGAAACAACGAGCAGTACTTC	CATSGLAGNNEQYF
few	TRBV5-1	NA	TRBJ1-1	TGCGCCAGCAGCCTACGACAGGCCCTCTCGGGAGCTTTCTTT	CASSLRQALSGAFF
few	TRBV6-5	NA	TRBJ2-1	TGTGCCAGCAGGTCGACAGCTCCCTACAATGAGCAGTTCTTC	CASRSTAPYNEQFF
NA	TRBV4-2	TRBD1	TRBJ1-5	TGTGCCAGCAGCCCCCGGGGGGACAGGGCAAATCAGCCCCAGCATTTT	CASSPRGDRANQPQHF
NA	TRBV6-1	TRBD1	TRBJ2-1	TGTGCCAGCGGACGACAGGGAACCTACAATGAGCAGTTCTTC	CASGRQGTYNEQFF
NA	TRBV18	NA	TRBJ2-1	TGTGCCAGCTCTCTTAACAGCCTCTCGAGCTCCTACAATGAGCAGTTCTTC	CASSLNSLSSSYNEQFF
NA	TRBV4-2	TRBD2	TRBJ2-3	TGTGCCAGCAGCCAAGGGCCAGGCCAGCGGGAGGGCACAGATACGCAGTATTTT	CASSQGPGQREGTDTQYF
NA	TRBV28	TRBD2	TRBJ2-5	TGTGCCAGCACTAGCGGGAGGGCCGGGGCGGAGACCCAGTACTTC	CASTSGRAGAETQYF
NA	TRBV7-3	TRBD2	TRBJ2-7	TGTGCCAGCAGCTTAACGACTAGCGGGGACTACGAGCAGTACTTC	CASSLTTSGDYEQYF
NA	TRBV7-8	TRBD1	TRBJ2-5	TGTGCCAGCAACTTAGGAGACAGGGGACAAGAGACCCAGTACTTC	CASNLGDRGQETQYF
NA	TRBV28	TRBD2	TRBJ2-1	TGTGCCAGCAGAACAACCGGGACTAGCGGGAACAATGAGCAGTTCTTC	CASRTTGTSGNNEQFF
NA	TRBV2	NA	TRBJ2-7	TGTGCCAGCAGTTGGGGGGAGAACTACGAGCAGTACTTC	CASSWGENYEQYF
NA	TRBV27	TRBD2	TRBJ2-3	TGTGCCAGCAGTCCGGTAGCGGGAGCGGTAGATACGCAGTATTTT	CASSPVAGAVDTQYF
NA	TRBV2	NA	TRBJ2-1	TGTGCCAGCAGTGAAGAGACTCGAACAAGGGAGCAGTTCTTC	CASSEETRTREQFF
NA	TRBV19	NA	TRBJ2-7	TGTGCCAGTAGTGAGGCGACCAACTACGAGCAGTACTTC	CASSEATNYEQYF
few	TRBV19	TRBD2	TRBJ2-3	TGTGCCAGTAGTATAGGTCTAGCGGGGAGCACAGATACGCAGTATTTT	CASSIGLAGSTDTQYF